This T cell receptor beta chain appears in the sequencing data of a study of cytomegalovirus exposure and HLA in healthy donors. Study-level information: Most genotyped donors, about 81% of fewer than 400, had Caucasian-associated genetic ancestry. Study results and caveats: One later analysis reportedly identified an Asian-associated ancestry cluster that showed fewer N-insertions than the roughly 720-donor mean. Later examination showed HLA-associated TCR beta chains had greater clonal expansion than equally common others.

Trimming cost V 3 bases and J 1 base, with 12 bases left between them. CDR3 length: 15 residues. In germline, CDR1 is KGHSH, CDR2 LQKENI. In the PCR, 60 Vbeta and 13 Jbeta primers were used. Clones were sequenced by immunoSEQ multiplex PCR, and TCRdb holds only the in-frame ones, with some missing. The table has about 160,000 clones, around 78% seen once. In the case of this clone: Its antigen is still unknown.

Despite likely unrecorded immune exposures, the donors were nominally healthy at the time of sampling. The rearrangement uses TRBV18 and TRBJ1-1, with D possibly TRBD1 on 6 matching bases. Sequencing was carried out using PBMCs. The sequence was obtained from a woman aged 35 to 49 in good health and CMV-seropositive. The CDR3 loop is CASSPEGTWNTEAFF. CDR3 in DNA: TGTGCCAGCTCACCCGAGGGGACATGGAACACTGAAGCTTTCTTT.